This TCR beta chain was found in a study of monozygotic twins with inflammatory bowel disease. TCRdb processed the 5' RACE reads again and assigns one entry to each CDR3 protein, with no DNA. Recorded for this sample: 300,000 to 450,000 distinct CDR3 sequences. The CDR3 length is 13 residues. Germline V gives CDR1 SQVTM, CDR2 ANQGSEA. A remark on this clonotype: Its antigen is as yet unknown.

Broader study findings: On the inverse Simpson index, IBD patients scored lower for TCRbeta diversity than healthy co-twins. Researchers report that IBD patients shared fewer clonotypes with others than healthy twins, especially amid disease activity.

The receptor was derived from a human donor with ulcerative colitis or Crohn's disease, or a healthy co-twin of an affected twin (not recorded which). The sequenced material came from blood. The chain links TRBV29-1 to TRBJ1-3. CDR3 loop: CSVEWVAGNTIYF.